This T cell receptor beta chain comes out of a study of beta chain features in type 1 diabetes. Study outcomes and limitations: Significant though moderate, a shortening of TCRB CDR3s appeared in all four CD4+ subsets of Type 1 diabetes patients. The naive, central memory and Treg TCRB repertoires showed an apparent similarity that was greater among patients than among healthy donors.

From germline, CDR1 is SGDLS and CDR2 YYNGEE. Trimming stripped 0 bases from V and 5 bases from J, with 14 bases between. CDR3 length: 15 amino acids. Sorting that relied on CD45RO/CCR7/CD25/CD127/CD95/CD27 yielded CD4+ naive, central memory, regulatory and stem cell-like memory cells. The sequenced template was cDNA made from the entire isolated RNA. Clones were sequenced by immunoSEQ multiplex PCR, and TCRdb holds only the in-frame ones, with some missing. In the table there are roughly 280,000 clones, about 23% of which are singletons. Comment on this clone: The antigen remains undetermined.

The sequencing sample was made of naive CD4+ T cells from blood. The receptor was isolated from a woman younger than 45 with type 1 diabetes. This rearrangement joins TRBV9 to TRBJ1-2, with D hard to call. The CDR3 reads CASSVDADTLYGYTF. CDR3 nucleotides: TGTGCCAGCAGCGTAGATGCGGATACTCTGTATGGCTACACCTTC.